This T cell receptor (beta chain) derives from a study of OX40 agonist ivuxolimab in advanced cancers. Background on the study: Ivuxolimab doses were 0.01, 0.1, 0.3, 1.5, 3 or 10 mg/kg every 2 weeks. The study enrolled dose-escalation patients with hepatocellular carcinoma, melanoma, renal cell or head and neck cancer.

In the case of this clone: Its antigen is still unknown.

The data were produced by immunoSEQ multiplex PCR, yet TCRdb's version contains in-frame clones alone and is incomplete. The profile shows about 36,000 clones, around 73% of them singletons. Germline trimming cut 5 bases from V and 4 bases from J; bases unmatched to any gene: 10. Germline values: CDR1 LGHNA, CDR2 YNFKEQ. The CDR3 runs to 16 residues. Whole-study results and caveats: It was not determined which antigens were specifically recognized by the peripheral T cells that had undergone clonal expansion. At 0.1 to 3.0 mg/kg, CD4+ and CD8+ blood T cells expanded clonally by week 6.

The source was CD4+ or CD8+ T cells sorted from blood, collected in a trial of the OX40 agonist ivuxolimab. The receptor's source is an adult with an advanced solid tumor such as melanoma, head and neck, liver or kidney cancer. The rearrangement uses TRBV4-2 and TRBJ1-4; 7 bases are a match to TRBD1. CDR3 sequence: CASSSYLQGRNEKLFF. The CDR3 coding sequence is TGTGCCAGCAGCTCGTACCTACAGGGGCGTAATGAAAAACTGTTTTTT.